This T cell receptor beta chain was recorded in a study of blood T cells in healthy people across ages. This clonotype has just a few counts. Its antigen is not known. Study-wide results and limits: Donor CMV status, an unknown factor, possibly confounded changes in expanded clonotypes.

A second about 6 to 12 cycle PCR used barcoded and J-beta primers. Every molecule of cDNA carried a tag from a template-switch adaptor with 12 random nucleotides. MiXCR, applied by TCRdb to the 5' RACE reads, yields one record per CDR3 protein. Altogether roughly 800,000 distinct CDR3 sequences are present, about 48% being singletons, with the ten largest covering about 42%. CDR3 size: 14 residues. V gave up 11 bases and J gave up 0 bases, with 14 bases separating them. CDR1 is MNHEY, CDR2 SMNVEV, per germline (reference sequence). Sequences were obtained from blood. The clonotype originates from a man aged 80 or over in good health. This chain uses TRBV27 with TRBJ2-4; D not certain. Written as DNA, the CDR3 is TGTGCCCCCCGACGTGCCCTAGCCAAAAACATTCAGTACTTC. Protein sequence: CAPRRALAKNIQYF.